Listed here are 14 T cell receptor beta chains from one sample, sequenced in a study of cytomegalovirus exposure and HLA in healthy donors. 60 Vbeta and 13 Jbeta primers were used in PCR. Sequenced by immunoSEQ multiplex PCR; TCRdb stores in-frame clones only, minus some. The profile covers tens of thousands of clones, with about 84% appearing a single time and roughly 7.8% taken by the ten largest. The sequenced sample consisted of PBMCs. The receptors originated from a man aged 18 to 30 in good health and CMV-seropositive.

CDR3 protein: CASSSDQGWGSPLHF. The CDR3 DNA reads as TGTGCCAGCAGCTCGGACCAGGGTTGGGGATCACCCCTCCACTTT. The chain has TRBV5-8 and TRBJ1-6; a weak D match, TRBD1 (5 bases). Trimming stripped 3 bases from V and 10 bases from J, with 17 bases between. Germline V gene lookup returns CDR1 SGHTS and CDR2 YDEGEE. The CDR3 spans 15 residues.

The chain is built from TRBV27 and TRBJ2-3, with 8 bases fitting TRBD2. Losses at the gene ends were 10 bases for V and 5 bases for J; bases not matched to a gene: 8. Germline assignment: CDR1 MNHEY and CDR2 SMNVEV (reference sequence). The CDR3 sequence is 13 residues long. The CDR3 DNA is TGTGCCACCTTAGCGGGGATAGGAGATACGCAGTATTTT. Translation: CATLAGIGDTQYF.

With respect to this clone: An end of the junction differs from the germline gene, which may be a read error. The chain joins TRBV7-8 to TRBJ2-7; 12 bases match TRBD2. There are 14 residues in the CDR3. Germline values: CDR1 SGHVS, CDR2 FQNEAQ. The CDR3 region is CASSLAGGDYEQYF. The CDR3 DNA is TGTGCCAGCAGCCTAGCGGGGGGGGACTACGAGCAGTACTTC.

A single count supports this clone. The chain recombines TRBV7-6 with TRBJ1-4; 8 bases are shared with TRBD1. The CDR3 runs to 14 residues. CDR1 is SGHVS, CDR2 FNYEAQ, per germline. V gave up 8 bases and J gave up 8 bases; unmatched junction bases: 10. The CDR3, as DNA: TGTGCCAGCCGAGCTGACAGGGGTGGGGAAAAACTGTTTTTT. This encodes CASRADRGGEKLFF. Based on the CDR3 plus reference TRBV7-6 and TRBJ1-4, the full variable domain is GAGVSQSPRYKVTKRGQDVALRCDPISGHVSLYWYRQALGQGPEFLTYFNYEAQQDKSGLPNDRFSAERPEGSISTLTIQRTEQRDSAMYRCASRADRGGEKLFFGSGTQLSVL.

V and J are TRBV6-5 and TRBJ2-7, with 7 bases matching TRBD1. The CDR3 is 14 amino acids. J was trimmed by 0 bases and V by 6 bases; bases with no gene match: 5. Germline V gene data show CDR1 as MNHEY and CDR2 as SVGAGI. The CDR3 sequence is CASSSTGTSYEQYF. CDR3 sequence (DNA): TGTGCCAGCAGCTCGACAGGGACCTCCTACGAGCAGTACTTC.

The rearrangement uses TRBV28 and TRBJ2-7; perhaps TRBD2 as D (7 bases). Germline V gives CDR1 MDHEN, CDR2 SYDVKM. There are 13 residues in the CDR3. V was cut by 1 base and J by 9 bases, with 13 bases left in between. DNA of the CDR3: TGTGCCAGCAGTTTATCGGGGGGCGGGAGGCAGTACTTC. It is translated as CASSLSGGGRQYF.

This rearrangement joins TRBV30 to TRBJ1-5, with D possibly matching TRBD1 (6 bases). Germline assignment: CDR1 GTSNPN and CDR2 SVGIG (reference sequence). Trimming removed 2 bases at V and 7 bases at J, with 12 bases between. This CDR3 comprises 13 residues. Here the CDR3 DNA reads TGTGCCTGGAGTAGGGGGATAGACCAGCCCCAGCATTTT. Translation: CAWSRGIDQPQHF.

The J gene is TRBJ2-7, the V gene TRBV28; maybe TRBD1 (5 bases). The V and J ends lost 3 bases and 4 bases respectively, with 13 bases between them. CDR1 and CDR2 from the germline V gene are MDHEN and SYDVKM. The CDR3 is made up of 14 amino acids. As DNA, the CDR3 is TGTGCCAGCAGTTTTCGGGTGGGGCGGTACGAGCAGTACTTC. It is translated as CASSFRVGRYEQYF.

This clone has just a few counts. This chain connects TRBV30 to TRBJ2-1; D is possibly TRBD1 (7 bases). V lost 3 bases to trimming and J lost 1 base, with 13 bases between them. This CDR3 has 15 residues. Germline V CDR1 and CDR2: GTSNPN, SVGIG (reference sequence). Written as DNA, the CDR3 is TGTGCCTGGAGAAACAGGGGAGGATCCTACAATGAGCAGTTCTTC. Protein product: CAWRNRGGSYNEQFF. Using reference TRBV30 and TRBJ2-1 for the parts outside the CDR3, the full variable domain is SQTIHQWPATLVQPVGSPLSLECTVEGTSNPNLYWYRQAAGRGLQLLFYSVGIGQISSEVPQNLSASRPQDRQFILSSKKLLLSDSGFYLCAWRNRGGSYNEQFFGPGTRLTVL.

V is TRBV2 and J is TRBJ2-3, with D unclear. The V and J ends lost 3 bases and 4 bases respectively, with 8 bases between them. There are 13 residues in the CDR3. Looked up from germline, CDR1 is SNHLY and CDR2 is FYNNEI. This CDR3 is CASSEGPSDTQYF. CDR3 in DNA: TGTGCCAGCAGTGAGGGCCCATCAGATACGCAGTATTTT.

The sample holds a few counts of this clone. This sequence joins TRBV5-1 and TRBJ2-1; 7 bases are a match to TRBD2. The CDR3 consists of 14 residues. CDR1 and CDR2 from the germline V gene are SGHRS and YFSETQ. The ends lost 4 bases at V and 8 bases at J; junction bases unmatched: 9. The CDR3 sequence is CASSLAVRGDEQFF. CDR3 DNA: TGCGCCAGCAGCCTAGCGGTTAGGGGCGATGAGCAGTTCTTC.

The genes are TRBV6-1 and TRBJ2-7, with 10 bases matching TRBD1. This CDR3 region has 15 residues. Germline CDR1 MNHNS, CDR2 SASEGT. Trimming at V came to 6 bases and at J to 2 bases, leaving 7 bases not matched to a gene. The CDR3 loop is CASSPLGTGAYEQYF. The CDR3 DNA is TGTGCCAGCAGCCCCTTGGGGACAGGGGCCTACGAGCAGTACTTC.

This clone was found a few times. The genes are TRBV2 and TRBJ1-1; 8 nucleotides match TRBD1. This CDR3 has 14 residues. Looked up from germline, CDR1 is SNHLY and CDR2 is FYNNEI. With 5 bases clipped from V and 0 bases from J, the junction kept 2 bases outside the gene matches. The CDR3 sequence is CASSLDRVNTEAFF. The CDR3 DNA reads TGTGCCAGCAGTCTGGACAGGGTGAACACTGAAGCTTTCTTT.

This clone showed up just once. CDR3 amino acids: CASEWRTEAFF. The CDR3 region has the DNA TGTGCCAGCGAGTGGAGGACTGAAGCTTTCTTT. The chain recombines TRBV5-6 with TRBJ1-1; D not resolved. The germline V and J ends were trimmed by 7 bases and 5 bases, with 9 bases remaining between them. Germline CDR1 and CDR2: SGHDT and YYEEEE. CDR3 length: 11 amino acids. The full variable domain, with the rest looked up from reference TRBV5-6 and TRBJ1-1, is DAGVTQSPTHLIKTRGQQVTLRCSPKSGHDTVSWYQQALGQGPQFIFQYYEEEERQRGNFPDRFSGHQFPNYSSELNVNALLLGDSALYLCASEWRTEAFFGQGTRLTVV.